This TCR beta chain came from a study of T cells in localized non-small cell lung cancer. This CDR3 has 15 amino acids. In germline, CDR1 is SGHNT, CDR2 YENEEA. With 1 base removed from V and 6 bases from J, the gap between germline ends came to 13 bases. Assay: immunoSEQ multiplex PCR; the TCRdb copy retains only in-frame clones and omits some. The sample lists 5,000 to 6,500 clones, under 25% occurring once. This chain links TRBV11-3 with TRBJ1-5; D gene unclear. The sequence came from an older female donor with stage I lung adenocarcinoma. The sample consisted of lung tumor tissue, taken before any cancer treatment. Here the CDR3 reads CASSLGVREAQPQHF. The CDR3 DNA reads as TGTGCCAGCAGCTTAGGAGTGCGGGAGGCTCAGCCCCAGCATTTT.